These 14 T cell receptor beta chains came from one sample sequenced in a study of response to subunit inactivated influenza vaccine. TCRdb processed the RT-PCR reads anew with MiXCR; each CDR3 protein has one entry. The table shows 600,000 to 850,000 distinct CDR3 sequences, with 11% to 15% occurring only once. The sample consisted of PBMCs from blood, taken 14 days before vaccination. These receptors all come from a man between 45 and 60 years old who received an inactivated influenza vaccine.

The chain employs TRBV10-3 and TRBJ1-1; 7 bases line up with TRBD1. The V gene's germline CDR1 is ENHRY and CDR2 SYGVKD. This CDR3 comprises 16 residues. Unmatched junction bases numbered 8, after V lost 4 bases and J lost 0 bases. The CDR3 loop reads CAISVVQGTMNTEAFF. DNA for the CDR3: TGTGCCATCAGTGTAGTACAGGGGACCATGAACACTGAAGCTTTCTTT.

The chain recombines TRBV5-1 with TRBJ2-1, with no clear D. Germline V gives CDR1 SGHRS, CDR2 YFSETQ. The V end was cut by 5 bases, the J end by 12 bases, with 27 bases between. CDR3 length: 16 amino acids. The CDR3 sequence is CASRRTGPDLGSAQFF. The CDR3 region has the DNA TGCGCCAGCAGACGGACCGGGCCAGACCTAGGAAGCGCGCAGTTCTTC. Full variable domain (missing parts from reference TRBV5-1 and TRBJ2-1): KAGVTQTPRYLIKTRGQQVTLSCSPISGHRSVSWYQQTPGQGLQFLFEYFSETQRNKGNFPGRFSGRQFSNSRSEMNVSTLELGDSALYLCASRRTGPDLGSAQFFGPGTRLTVL.

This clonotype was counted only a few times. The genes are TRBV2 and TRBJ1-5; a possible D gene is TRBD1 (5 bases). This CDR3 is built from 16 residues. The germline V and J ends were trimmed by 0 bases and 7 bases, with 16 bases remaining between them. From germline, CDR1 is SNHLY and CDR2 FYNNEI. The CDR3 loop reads CASSEARGRGGQPQHF. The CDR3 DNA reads TGTGCCAGCAGTGAAGCGCGAGGAAGGGGTGGACAGCCCCAGCATTTT.

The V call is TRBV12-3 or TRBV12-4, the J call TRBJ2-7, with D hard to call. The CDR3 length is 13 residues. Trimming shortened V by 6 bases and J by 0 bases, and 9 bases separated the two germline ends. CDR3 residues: CASRKTSSYEQYF. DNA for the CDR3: TGTGCCAGCAGGAAGACGAGCTCCTACGAGCAGTACTTC.

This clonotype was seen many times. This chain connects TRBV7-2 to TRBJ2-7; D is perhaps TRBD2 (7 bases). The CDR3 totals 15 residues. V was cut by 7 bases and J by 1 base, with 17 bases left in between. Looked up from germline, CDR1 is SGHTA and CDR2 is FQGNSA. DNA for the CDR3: TGTGCCAGCACCCAAGGGGGGGGCCTGTCCTACGAGCAGTACTTC. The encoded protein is CASTQGGGLSYEQYF.

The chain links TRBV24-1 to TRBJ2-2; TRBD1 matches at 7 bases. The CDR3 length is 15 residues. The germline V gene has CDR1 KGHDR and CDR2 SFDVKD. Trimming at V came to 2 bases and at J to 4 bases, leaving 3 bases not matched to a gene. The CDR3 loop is CATSDWAGGTGELFF. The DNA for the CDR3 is TGTGCCACCAGTGATTGGGCAGGGGGCACCGGGGAGCTGTTTTTT.

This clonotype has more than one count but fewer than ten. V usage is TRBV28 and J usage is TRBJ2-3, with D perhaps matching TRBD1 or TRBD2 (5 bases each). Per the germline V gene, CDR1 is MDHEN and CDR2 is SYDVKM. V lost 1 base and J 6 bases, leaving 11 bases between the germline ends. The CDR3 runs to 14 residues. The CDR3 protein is CASSLFWDRDTQYF. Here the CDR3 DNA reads TGTGCCAGCAGTTTATTTTGGGACCGGGATACGCAGTATTTT.

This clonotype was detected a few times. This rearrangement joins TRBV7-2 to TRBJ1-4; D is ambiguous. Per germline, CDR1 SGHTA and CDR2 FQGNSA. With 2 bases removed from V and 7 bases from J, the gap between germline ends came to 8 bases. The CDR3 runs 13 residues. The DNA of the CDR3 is TGTGCCAGCAGCTTAAATAGTCTTGAAAAACTGTTTTTT. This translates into CASSLNSLEKLFF.

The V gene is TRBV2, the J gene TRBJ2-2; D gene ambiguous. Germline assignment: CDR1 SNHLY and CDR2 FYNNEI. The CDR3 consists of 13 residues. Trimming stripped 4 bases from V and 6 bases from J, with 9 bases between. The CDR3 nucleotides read TGTGCCAGCAGTGTAGGGTGGGCCGGGGAGCTGTTTTTT. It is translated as CASSVGWAGELFF.

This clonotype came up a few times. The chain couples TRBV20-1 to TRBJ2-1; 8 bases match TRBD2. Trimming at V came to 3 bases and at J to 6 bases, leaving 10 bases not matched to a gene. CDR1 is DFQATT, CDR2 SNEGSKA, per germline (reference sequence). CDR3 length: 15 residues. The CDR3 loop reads CSARSSGRGPNEQFF. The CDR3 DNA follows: TGCAGTGCTAGGTCTAGCGGGCGAGGGCCCAATGAGCAGTTCTTC.

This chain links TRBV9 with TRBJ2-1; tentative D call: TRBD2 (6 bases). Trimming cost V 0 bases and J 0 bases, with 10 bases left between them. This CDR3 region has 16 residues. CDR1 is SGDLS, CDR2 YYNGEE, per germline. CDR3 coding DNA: TGTGCCAGCAGCGTAGCTCCTAGCGTCTCCTACAATGAGCAGTTCTTC. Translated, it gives CASSVAPSVSYNEQFF.

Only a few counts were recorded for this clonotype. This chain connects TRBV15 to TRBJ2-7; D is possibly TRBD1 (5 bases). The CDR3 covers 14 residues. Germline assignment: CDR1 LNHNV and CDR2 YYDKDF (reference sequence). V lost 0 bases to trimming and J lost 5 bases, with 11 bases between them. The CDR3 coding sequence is TGTGCCACCAGCAGAGATATCAGGGTCCACGAGCAGTACTTC. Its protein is CATSRDIRVHEQYF. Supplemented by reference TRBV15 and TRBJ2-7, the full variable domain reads DAMVIQNPRYQVTQFGKPVTLSCSQTLNHNVMYWYQQKSSQAPKLLFHYYDKDFNNEADTPDNFQSRRPNTSFCFLDIRSPGLGDTAMYLCATSRDIRVHEQYFGPGTRLTVT.

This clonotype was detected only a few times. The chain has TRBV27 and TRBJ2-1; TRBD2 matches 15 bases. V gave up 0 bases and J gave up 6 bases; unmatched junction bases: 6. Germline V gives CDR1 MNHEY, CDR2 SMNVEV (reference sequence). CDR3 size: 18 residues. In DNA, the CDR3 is TGTGCCAGCAGTTTATCGACGGGACTAGCGGGGGGAGTCAATGAGCAGTTCTTC. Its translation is CASSLSTGLAGGVNEQFF.

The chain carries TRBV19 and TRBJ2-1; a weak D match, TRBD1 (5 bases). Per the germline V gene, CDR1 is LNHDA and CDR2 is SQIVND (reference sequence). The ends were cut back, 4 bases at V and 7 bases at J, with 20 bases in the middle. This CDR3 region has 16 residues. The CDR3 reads CASSRRPGNSHNEQFF. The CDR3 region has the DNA TGTGCCAGTAGTAGGAGACCAGGGAATTCGCATAATGAGCAGTTCTTC.